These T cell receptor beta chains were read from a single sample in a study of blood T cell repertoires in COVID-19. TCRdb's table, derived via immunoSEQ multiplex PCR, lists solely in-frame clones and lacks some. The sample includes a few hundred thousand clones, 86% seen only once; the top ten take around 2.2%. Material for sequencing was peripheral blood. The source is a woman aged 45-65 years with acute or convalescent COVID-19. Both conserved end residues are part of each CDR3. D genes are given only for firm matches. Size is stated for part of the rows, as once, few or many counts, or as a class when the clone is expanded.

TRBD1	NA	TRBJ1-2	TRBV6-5	TGTGCCAGCAGTCCGGGACAGGGAGGAAGCTATGGCTACACCTTC	CASSPGQGGSYGYTF
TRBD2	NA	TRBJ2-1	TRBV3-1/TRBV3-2	TGTGCCAGCAGCCAAGGACTAGCGGGATACAATGAGCAGTTCTTC	CASSQGLAGYNEQFF
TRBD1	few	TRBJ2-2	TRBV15	TGTGCCACCAGCAGACTCAGGGGGACCGGGGAGCTGTTTTTT	CATSRLRGTGELFF
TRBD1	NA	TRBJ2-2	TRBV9	TGTGCCAGCAACCAGGGGGACAGGGGGCCCGGGGAGCTGTTTTTT	CASNQGDRGPGELFF
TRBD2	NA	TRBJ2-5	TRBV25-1	TGTGCCAGCAGCCCCGGGGCTAGCGGGAGGGTTGAGACCCAGTACTTC	CASSPGASGRVETQYF
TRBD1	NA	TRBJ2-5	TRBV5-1	TGCGCCAGCAGCTTGGTGGTCGTGGACAGGGCTCTACGGGACGCCCAGTACTTC	CASSLVVVDRALRDAQYF
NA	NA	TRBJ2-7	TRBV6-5	TGTGCCAGCAGTATAACAGATTCCTACGAGCAGTACTTC	CASSITDSYEQYF
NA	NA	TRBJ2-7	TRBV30	TGTGCCTGCGCCGGGTACGAGCAGTACTTC	CACAGYEQYF
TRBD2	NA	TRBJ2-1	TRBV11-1	TGTGCCAGCAGCTTCGGAAGCGGGGGGGTGGATGAGCAGTTCTTC	CASSFGSGGVDEQFF
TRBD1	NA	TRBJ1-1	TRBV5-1	TGCGCCAGCAGCCTTGGACAGGGGAGTGAAGCTTTCTTT	CASSLGQGSEAFF
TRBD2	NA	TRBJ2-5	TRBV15	TGTGCCACCAGCAGAGGGCGGGGGATGGAGACCCAGTACTTC	CATSRGRGMETQYF
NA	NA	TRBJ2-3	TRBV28	TGTGCCAGCAGTTTAGTGAGGTATACGCAGTATTTT	CASSLVRYTQYF
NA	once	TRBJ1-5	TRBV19	TGTGCCAGTAGTTCCGTAGAGAGCAGGGGACATCAGCCCCAGCATTTT	CASSSVESRGHQPQHF
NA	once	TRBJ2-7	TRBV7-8	TGTGCCAGCAGCGATGGGGCAGGGCGGTCCTACGAGCAGTACTTC	CASSDGAGRSYEQYF
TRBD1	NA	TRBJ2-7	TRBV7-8	TGTGCCAGCAGCACTTGGACAGGGATGGCCTCCTACGAGCAGTACTTC	CASSTWTGMASYEQYF
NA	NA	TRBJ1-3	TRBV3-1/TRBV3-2	TGTGCCAGCAGCATCACAGGAAACACCATATATTTT	CASSITGNTIYF
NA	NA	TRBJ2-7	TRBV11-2	TGTGCCAGCAGCTTACAGCCGGAGACCTACGAGCAGTACTTC	CASSLQPETYEQYF
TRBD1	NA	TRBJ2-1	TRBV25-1	TGTGCCAGCAGTGAAATAGGGGACAGGGGTTACAATGAGCAGTTCTTC	CASSEIGDRGYNEQFF
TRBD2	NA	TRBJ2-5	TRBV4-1	TGCGCCAGCAGCCAAGAGGCTAGCGGGGCTGCGATACAAGAGACCCAGTACTTC	CASSQEASGAAIQETQYF
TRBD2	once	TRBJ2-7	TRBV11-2	TGTGCCAGCAGCTTAGGGGCGGGGGTATCCTACGAGCAGTACTTC	CASSLGAGVSYEQYF
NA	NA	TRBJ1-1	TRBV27	TGTGCCAGCAGTTTAGGGACATACGTCCGCACTGAAGCTTTCTTT	CASSLGTYVRTEAFF
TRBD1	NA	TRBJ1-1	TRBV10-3	TGTGCCATCAGTGCAGGGGGCACTGAAGCTTTCTTT	CAISAGGTEAFF
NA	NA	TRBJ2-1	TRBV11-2	TGTGCCAGCAGCTCGGGTCTTACCCTCAATGAGCAGTTCTTC	CASSSGLTLNEQFF
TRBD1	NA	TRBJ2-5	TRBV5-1	TGCGCCAGCAGCTTGGGACTACAGGGGGACCTGGAGACCCAGTACTTC	CASSLGLQGDLETQYF
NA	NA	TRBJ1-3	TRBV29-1	TGCAGCGTTGCCGTCCCTGGAAACACCATATATTTT	CSVAVPGNTIYF
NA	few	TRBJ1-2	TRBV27	TGTGCCAGCAGTTTGGGCAGGGACTATGGCTACACCTTC	CASSLGRDYGYTF
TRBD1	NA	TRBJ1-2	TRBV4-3	TGCGCCAGCAGCCACACCGGACAGGGCCACTATGGCTACACCTTC	CASSHTGQGHYGYTF
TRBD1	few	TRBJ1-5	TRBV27	TGTGCCAGCAGTCTCCGGGGCAGGGGGCTTCAAATGGGCAATCAGCCCCAGCATTTT	CASSLRGRGLQMGNQPQHF
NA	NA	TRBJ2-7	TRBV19	TGTGCCAGTAGTATAGCCGGGACATACGAGCAGTACTTC	CASSIAGTYEQYF
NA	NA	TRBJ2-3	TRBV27	TGTGCCAGCAAAGGGGGGGGCTGGAGCACAGATACGCAGTATTTT	CASKGGGWSTDTQYF
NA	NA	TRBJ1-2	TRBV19	TGTGCCAGTAGCCTTGTCGGGGATAACTATGGCTACACCTTC	CASSLVGDNYGYTF
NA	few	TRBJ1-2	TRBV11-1	TGTGCCAGCAGCTTTCCAGGGTATGGCTACACCTTC	CASSFPGYGYTF
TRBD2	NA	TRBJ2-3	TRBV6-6	TGTGCCAGCGGGACCGGGGGGGCCTTTATGACAGATACGCAGTATTTT	CASGTGGAFMTDTQYF
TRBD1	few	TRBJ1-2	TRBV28	TGTGCCAGCAGTGAAAGGACAGGGGTCTGGATGTATGGCTACACCTTC	CASSERTGVWMYGYTF
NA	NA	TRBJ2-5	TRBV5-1	TGCGCCAGCAGCTCCGACAGGCCTCAAGAGACCCAGTACTTC	CASSSDRPQETQYF
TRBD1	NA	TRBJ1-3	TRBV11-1	TGTGCCAGCAGCATACAGGGGAAATCTGGAAACACCATATATTTT	CASSIQGKSGNTIYF
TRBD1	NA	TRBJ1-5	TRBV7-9	TGTGCCAGCAGCTTGGTCCGGGACAGTTATAGCAATCAGCCCCAGCATTTT	CASSLVRDSYSNQPQHF
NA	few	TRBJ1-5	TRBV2	TGTGCCAGCACCCAGGGCAATAGCAATCAGCCCCAGCATTTT	CASTQGNSNQPQHF
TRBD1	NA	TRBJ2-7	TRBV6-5	TGTGCCAGCAGCGTCGACAGGGCGTCTGGCGAGCAGTACTTC	CASSVDRASGEQYF
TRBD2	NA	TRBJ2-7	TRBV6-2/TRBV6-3	TGTGCCAGCAGTTACTCGACGATGATAGCGGGGGGCCCTTTGGGCGAGCAGTACTTC	CASSYSTMIAGGPLGEQYF
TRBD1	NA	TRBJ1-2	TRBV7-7	TGTGCCAGCAGCTTCCGGGACAGCTATGGCTACACCTTC	CASSFRDSYGYTF
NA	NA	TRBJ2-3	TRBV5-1	TGCGCCAGCAGCTTGGGAGGGCGGACTAGCACAGATACGCAGTATTTT	CASSLGGRTSTDTQYF
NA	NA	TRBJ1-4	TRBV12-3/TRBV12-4	TGTGCCAGCAGTTTGCGGGAGGTAGAAAAACTGTTTTTT	CASSLREVEKLFF
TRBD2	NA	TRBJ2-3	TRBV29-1	TGCAGCGTTTCCCCCCTGAGAACTAGCGGATACACAGATACGCAGTATTTT	CSVSPLRTSGYTDTQYF
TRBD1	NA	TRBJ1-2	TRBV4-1	TGCGCCAGCAGCATTGGACAGGGAGTTTCTAACTATGGCTACACCTTC	CASSIGQGVSNYGYTF
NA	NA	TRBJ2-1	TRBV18	TGTGCCAGCTCACCAGGGGACAACTACAATGAGCAGTTCTTC	CASSPGDNYNEQFF
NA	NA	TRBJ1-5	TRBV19	TGTGCCAGTAGTAGGGCAGGGGATCAGCCCCAGCATTTT	CASSRAGDQPQHF
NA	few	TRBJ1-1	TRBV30	TGTGCCTGGAATCCCCAGCGTTCTAACACTGAAGCTTTCTTT	CAWNPQRSNTEAFF
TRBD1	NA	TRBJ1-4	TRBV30	TGTGCCTGGGGGAAAGGATCCGGACAGGGGAATGAAAAACTGTTTTTT	CAWGKGSGQGNEKLFF
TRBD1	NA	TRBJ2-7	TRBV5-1	TGCGCCAGCAGCGTACAGGGGGGCGACGAGCAGTACTTC	CASSVQGGDEQYF
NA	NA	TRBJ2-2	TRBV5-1	TGCGCCAGCAGCCGTTTCAGCGGTGACACCGGGGAGCTGTTTTTT	CASSRFSGDTGELFF